Listed below are T cell receptor beta chains from one sample, sequenced in a study of early T cells in non-severe SARS-CoV-2 infection. Each CDR3 protein is one row after TCRdb ran MiXCR on the 5' RACE reads. Here the sample spans approximately 71,000 distinct CDR3 sequences, roughly an eighth being singletons. Sequencing used whole blood. The receptors here all came from an adult who was a healthcare worker with PCR-confirmed SARS-CoV-2 infection or an uninfected control (not recorded which). CDR3s include the opening cysteine and the closing phenylalanine or tryptophan. A D gene is named only where the DNA matches it firmly.

TRBV20-1	-	TRBJ2-7	CSARGLGAYEQYF
TRBV15	TRBD1	TRBJ2-3	CATSRGQGVKSTQYF
TRBV11-2	-	TRBJ2-2	CASSFYSNTGELFF
TRBV30	-	TRBJ2-3	CAWRSTDTQYF
TRBV20-1	-	TRBJ2-7	CSASSDGLYEQYF
TRBV20-1	TRBD1	TRBJ1-1	CSGTGDTEAFF
TRBV14	-	TRBJ2-1	CASSQDTEPYNEQFF
TRBV6-5	-	TRBJ1-1	CASSPGRANTEAFF
TRBV12-3/TRBV12-4	-	TRBJ1-2	CASSPDLIGYTF
TRBV29-1	-	TRBJ2-5	CSVYYYETQYF
TRBV7-2	-	TRBJ1-5	CASSLRPRSNQPQHF
TRBV30	TRBD1	TRBJ2-6	CAGDRAGANVLTF
TRBV12-3/TRBV12-4	TRBD1	TRBJ2-7	CASSLTSTGAEQYF
TRBV10-1	TRBD2	TRBJ2-3	CASSFGLAGKKDTQYF
TRBV7-2	-	TRBJ2-5	CASSLGVRETQYF
TRBV20-1	TRBD2	TRBJ2-2	CSARSLAGRELFF
TRBV11-2	-	TRBJ2-1	CASSLRPDSASNEQFF
TRBV12-3/TRBV12-4	TRBD2	TRBJ2-7	CASSLASGASYEQYF
TRBV30	-	TRBJ2-3	CAWSVRRDTDTQYF
TRBV12-3/TRBV12-4	TRBD1	TRBJ1-1	CASSLRGTEAFF
TRBV7-2	-	TRBJ1-1	CASSLDMLVAFF
TRBV20-1	-	TRBJ1-2	CSARVLRVSPTGGYTF
TRBV4-3	-	TRBJ2-7	CASSGGAEQYF
TRBV20-1	-	TRBJ1-1	CSARDIARDSEAFF
TRBV12-3/TRBV12-4	-	TRBJ2-7	CASSIDRLNDYEQYF
TRBV6-1	-	TRBJ2-1	CASSEGPESDEQFF
TRBV14	TRBD2	TRBJ2-5	CASSERGLARKTQYF